This T cell receptor (beta chain) was obtained from a study of Graves' ophthalmopathy and Graves' hyperthyroidism. Note on this clonotype: Its antigen remains unidentified.

Whole-study findings and limits: Most expanded clonotypes from thyroid (those above 0.001 frequency) were also found in blood. Using 13 signatures, a model distinguished ophthalmopathy from stable hyperthyroidism, reaching around 90% sensitivity and approximately 84% specificity.

CDR3 regions of TCR beta were amplified from RNA transcripts. HTBI primers were used in a first-round RT-PCR, which preceded a second-round multiplex PCR. TCRdb reprocessed the multiplex PCR reads with MiXCR, giving one entry per CDR3 protein. The sample contains some 370,000 distinct CDR3 sequences, roughly 17% of which appear only once. Trimming removed 4 bases at V and 5 bases at J, with 9 bases between. The CDR3 is 12 residues long. Germline V gene sequence: CDR1 MDHEN, CDR2 SYDVKM. The clonotype comes from an adult woman with stable Graves' hyperthyroidism. Sequencing was performed on peripheral blood. The chain combines TRBV28 with TRBJ2-7; D not resolved. The CDR3 DNA sequence: TGTGCCAGCAGTTCTCAAGGCGACGAGCAGTACTTC. Translated: CASSSQGDEQYF.